This TCR beta chain emerged from a study of T-cell reconstitution after alpha-beta-depleted transplantation in children. Study-wide findings and caveats: Surviving recipient T cells and thymic progenitors produced the high day-60 TCRbeta diversity seen in some patients. Reports say that about two months after transplant, the alpha-beta T cells came out of several hundred graft clones that had expanded. At one year after transplant, newly produced T cells mostly accounted for T-cell counts and diversity.

This clonotype was seen a handful of times. Its antigen is unidentified. The CDR3 contains 15 residues. V lost 0 bases, J lost 8 bases, and 16 bases lay in between. Germline lookup yields CDR1 MNHEY and CDR2 SVGEGT. Preparation of the TCRbeta library was carried out with unique molecular identifiers. TCRdb fed the PCR reads into MiXCR, producing one record per CDR3 protein. Here the sample spans about 590,000 distinct CDR3 sequences, over 10% being singletons. The chain uses TRBV6-2 or TRBV6-3 and TRBJ1-2, with no clear D. Sequenced here: PBMCs, mostly from graft donor cells, sampled 360 days after TCRalphabeta/CD19-depleted stem cell transplant. This receptor was obtained from a male patient younger than 18 who had a stem cell transplant for acute myeloid leukemia, so the T cells may come from the graft donor. CDR3 DNA sequence: TGTGCCAGCAGTTACTCGGATTCCGGGTCCGGCGGCTACACCTTC. It yields the protein CASSYSDSGSGGYTF.